The 22 T cell receptor delta chains in this list originate from one sample, sequenced in a study of Vδ1+ human thymocytes. These receptors' antigens are unknown. General study points: In the thymus, TRG and TRD repertoires looked highly polyclonal with Gaussian CDR3 lengths.

The template was reverse-transcribed extracted RNA. CDR3 amplicons came from multiplex PCR with pooled V-gene forward and constant-region reverse primers. TCRdb fed the multiplex PCR reads into CATT to redo clone calling. This table holds about 75,000 delta-chain clones, approximately 30% found once. Source material: Vdelta1+ gamma-delta thymocytes from the thymus. Noted subset: FACS-sorted CD3+ TCRalphabeta- TCRVdelta1+ TCRVdelta2- thymocytes. These receptor sequences come from a boy in the first two years of life who had congenital heart surgery.

There are a few counts of this clone. This sequence joins TRDV1 and TRDJ1; tentatively, D is TRDD2 (5 bases). CDR1 and CDR2 (germline): TSWWSYY, QGS. V was pared by 0 bases and J by 0 bases, with 20 bases between. This CDR3 is built from 19 residues. The CDR3 nucleotides are TGTGCTCTTGGGGAACTCAGGCCTACGCCTACCCTATACACCGATAAACTCATCTTT. This codes for CALGELRPTPTLYTDKLIF.

In this sample, this clone turned up a few times. One end of the junction fails to match germline, which may point to a read error. The chain carries TRDV1 and TRDJ1, with 12 nucleotides matching TRDD3. CDR1 and CDR2 (germline): TSWWSYY, QGS. The CDR3 runs to 20 residues. In nucleotides, the CDR3 is TGTGCTCTTGGGGAACCCCCTTCGCTGGGGGATACGTGCTACACCGATAAACCCATCTTT. It codes for CALGEPPSLGDTCYTDKPIF.

This chain uses TRDV2 with TRDJ1; TRDD3 agrees at 8 bases. With V trimmed by 1 base and J by 7 bases, 7 bases remained unmatched. The CDR3 extends over 14 amino acids. From germline, CDR1 is GEAIGNYY and CDR2 EKD. The CDR3 sequence: CACDTGDILGKLIF. DNA of the CDR3: TGTGCCTGTGACACGGGGGATATACTTGGTAAACTCATCTTT.

This chain links TRDV1 with TRDJ1, with TRDD3 matching over 8 bases. This CDR3 has 19 amino acids. Germline CDR1 reads TSWWSYY; CDR2 reads QGS. V lost 1 base, J lost 3 bases, and 16 bases stayed unmatched. DNA of the CDR3: TGTGCTCTTGGGGAACCCTTCCCTCAGCGGGGGATAACGGCCGATAAACTCATCTTT. The encoded protein is CALGEPFPQRGITADKLIF.

With regard to this clone: Other DNA variants within this sample encode the same CDR3. The rearrangement links TRDV1 to TRDJ1; tentatively, D is TRDD3 (6 bases). With 2 bases removed from V and 0 bases from J, the gap between germline ends came to 22 bases. CDR1 is TSWWSYY, CDR2 QGS, per germline. This CDR3 spans 19 amino acids. For the CDR3, the DNA is TGTGCTCTTGGGGAAGGGATCCGGGGGGACCCTCCGTACACCGATAAACTCATCTTT. As protein: CALGEGIRGDPPYTDKLIF.

This clone was counted only a few times. The rearrangement joins TRDV1 to TRDJ1, with 10 bases that match TRDD3. CDR3 size: 25 residues. Germline V CDR1 and CDR2: TSWWSYY, QGS. With 4 bases clipped from V and 0 bases from J, the junction kept 32 bases outside the gene matches. The CDR3 reads CALGGSPPIYWGIRFRVPYTDKLIF. CDR3 bases: TGTGCTCTTGGGGGATCCCCACCCATTTACTGGGGGATCAGATTTCGGGTTCCGTACACCGATAAACTCATCTTT.

The chain joins TRDV1 to TRDJ1; 9 nucleotides line up with TRDD2. CDR1 is TSWWSYY, CDR2 QGS, per germline. Trimming removed 0 bases from V and 2 bases from J; junction bases left unmatched: 16. This CDR3 is 20 amino acids long. The CDR3 spells CALGELTCLPTGLGTDKLIF. CDR3 sequence (DNA): TGTGCTCTTGGGGAACTTACCTGCCTTCCTACGGGTTTAGGTACCGATAAACTCATCTTT.

This chain links TRDV1 with TRDJ1; 8 bases match TRDD3. Germline lookup yields CDR1 TSWWSYY and CDR2 QGS. There are 18 residues in the CDR3. The V and J ends lost 5 bases and 2 bases, in that order; junction bases with no gene match: 16. CDR3 loop: CALGNPWDTHSGTDKLIF. DNA for the CDR3: TGTGCTCTTGGGAACCCCTGGGATACGCATAGTGGGACCGATAAACTCATCTTT.

This clone has more than one count but fewer than ten. At one of its ends the junction is not consistent with the germline gene, which may arise from a read error. This sample includes further DNA sequences coding for the same CDR3. This chain connects TRDV1 to TRDJ1; 12 bases fit TRDD3. Germline V CDR1 and CDR2: TSWWSYY, QGS. CDR3 length: 22 amino acids. CDR3: CALGDPPPSWGIRGTYTDKLIF. The CDR3 DNA sequence: TGCGCTCTTGGGGACCCACCTCCATCCTGGGGGATACGCGGGACCTACACCGATAAACTCATCTTT.

This clone has just a few counts. Other DNA sequences in this sample translate to the same CDR3. V usage is TRDV1 and J usage is TRDJ1; perhaps TRDD2 as D (6 bases). Germline CDR1 TSWWSYY, CDR2 QGS. The CDR3 covers 15 residues. V lost 2 bases and J lost 6, with 16 bases in between. The CDR3 region is CALGENLLPRNKLIF. CDR3 sequence (DNA): TGTGCTCTTGGGGAAAATCTCCTACCTCGTAATAAACTCATCTTT.

About this clone: Other DNA sequences in this specimen translate into the identical CDR3. This rearrangement joins TRDV1 to TRDJ1; TRDD3 agrees at 11 bases. CDR1 is TSWWSYY and CDR2 is QGS in the germline V gene. V was clipped by 2 bases and J by 1 base; unmatched bases: 9. This CDR3 has 18 residues. DNA for the CDR3: TGTGCTCTTGGGGAAAGGGTACTGGGGGATAAGATCACCGATAAACTCATCTTT. Residues: CALGERVLGDKITDKLIF.

The genes are TRDV1 and TRDJ1, with 11 bases aligning to TRDD3. V lost 2 bases, J lost 0 bases, and 11 bases stayed unmatched. The CDR3 is made up of 19 amino acids. Germline V gene data show CDR1 as TSWWSYY and CDR2 as QGS. In nucleotides, the CDR3 is TGTGCTCTTGGGGAAAATCTGGGAATTGGGGGATACGACACCGATAAACTCATCTTT. The encoded protein is CALGENLGIGGYDTDKLIF.

The chain is built from TRDV1 and TRDJ1; D gene unclear. V was shortened by 0 bases and J by 0 bases, with 41 bases between the two germline ends. In germline, CDR1 is TSWWSYY, CDR2 QGS. This CDR3 has 26 amino acids. This CDR3 reads CALGELKAGPKFVPGPSRPYTDKLIF. CDR3 nucleotide sequence: TGTGCTCTTGGGGAACTAAAAGCCGGACCTAAATTCGTACCGGGGCCGTCCCGGCCCTACACCGATAAACTCATCTTT.

This clone was detected only a few times. The genes are TRDV1 and TRDJ1; 10 bases fit TRDD3. The junction had 17 bases not matched to a gene; V was cut back by 1 base and J by 3 bases. In germline, CDR1 is TSWWSYY, CDR2 QGS. The CDR3 extends over 20 amino acids. CDR3 residues: CALGEPPFPLWGIHADKLIF. As DNA, the CDR3 is TGTGCTCTTGGGGAACCGCCCTTCCCGCTTTGGGGGATACACGCCGATAAACTCATCTTT.

The chain has TRDV1 and TRDJ1; 11 bases match TRDD3. V was clipped by 4 bases and J by 1 base; unmatched bases: 8. Looked up from germline, CDR1 is TSWWSYY and CDR2 is QGS. The CDR3 spans 17 residues. CDR3 loop: CALGGSWGIPLTDKLIF. CDR3 DNA sequence: TGTGCTCTTGGGGGTTCCTGGGGGATACCGCTCACCGATAAACTCATCTTT.

This clone has a handful of counts. The rearrangement uses TRDV1 and TRDJ1; 12 bases fit TRDD3. This CDR3 comprises 21 residues. CDR1 and CDR2 from the germline V gene are TSWWSYY and QGS. The V segment lost 5 bases and the J segment 0 bases; nucleotides outside the gene matches: 19. The CDR3 DNA follows: TGTGCTCTTGGGAATTTTCCGAAACGTACTGGGGGATACCCTCACACCGATAAACTCATCTTT. This gives the protein CALGNFPKRTGGYPHTDKLIF.

This clone was observed a few times. This chain uses TRDV1 with TRDJ1, with 8 positions matching TRDD3. The germline V gene encodes CDR1 TSWWSYY and CDR2 QGS. Germline trimming cut 3 bases from V and 0 bases from J; bases unmatched to any gene: 33. The CDR3 extends over 25 amino acids. This chain's CDR3 is CALGDPTFTLADWGSIPRNTDKLIF. In DNA, the CDR3 is TGTGCTCTTGGGGACCCGACGTTTACACTAGCCGACTGGGGGTCAATCCCTCGAAACACCGATAAACTCATCTTT.

The chain recombines TRDV1 with TRDJ1; D could derive from TRDD1 or TRDD2 (5 bases each). Germline CDR1 and CDR2: TSWWSYY and QGS. The germline V and J ends were trimmed by 1 base and 8 bases, with 26 bases remaining between them. The CDR3 extends over 18 amino acids. CDR3 DNA: TGTGCTCTTGGGGAACAGAAATCTCGCGCCTTCTTCTCGGGGAAACTCATCTTT. Translation gives CALGEQKSRAFFSGKLIF.

This clone was counted between two and nine times. The rearrangement links TRDV1 to TRDJ1; maybe TRDD3 (6 bases). The germline V and J ends were trimmed by 0 bases and 0 bases, with 17 bases remaining between them. The V gene's germline CDR1 is TSWWSYY and CDR2 QGS. The CDR3 is made up of 18 amino acids. The DNA of the CDR3 is TGTGCTCTTGGGGAACTTACGGGGGACCTCATGTACACCGATAAACTCATCTTT. Protein product: CALGELTGDLMYTDKLIF.

Only a few counts were recorded for this clone. The chain combines TRDV1 with TRDJ1, with a weak D call TRDD3 (8 bases). V was shortened by 3 bases and J by 1 base, with 18 bases between the two germline ends. CDR1 and CDR2 (germline): TSWWSYY, QGS. The CDR3 extends over 17 amino acids. The CDR3 nucleotides read TGTGCTCTTGGGGACCTTTCCTACTGGGGGTTCACCGATAAACTCATCTTT. Its translation: CALGDLSYWGFTDKLIF.

This rearrangement joins TRDV1 to TRDJ1, with 8 bases matching TRDD3. V was pared by 4 bases and J by 0 bases, with 19 bases of the junction left unmatched. The CDR3 runs to 20 residues. Germline assignment: CDR1 TSWWSYY and CDR2 QGS. In DNA form, the CDR3 reads TGTGCTCTTGGGGTCGGACCCTACTTCTGGGGGAGGCCGTACACCGATAAACTCATCTTT. This gives the protein CALGVGPYFWGRPYTDKLIF.

The chain uses TRDV1 and TRDJ1; D is perhaps TRDD3 (6 bases). Germline lookup yields CDR1 TSWWSYY and CDR2 QGS. CDR3 size: 22 residues. V lost 1 base to trimming and J lost 2 bases, with 32 bases between them. CDR3 amino acids: CALGEPTLRGMGVYELTDKLIF. The CDR3 DNA reads TGTGCTCTTGGGGAACCGACTCTACGGGGCATGGGGGTCTACGAATTGACCGATAAACTCATCTTT.